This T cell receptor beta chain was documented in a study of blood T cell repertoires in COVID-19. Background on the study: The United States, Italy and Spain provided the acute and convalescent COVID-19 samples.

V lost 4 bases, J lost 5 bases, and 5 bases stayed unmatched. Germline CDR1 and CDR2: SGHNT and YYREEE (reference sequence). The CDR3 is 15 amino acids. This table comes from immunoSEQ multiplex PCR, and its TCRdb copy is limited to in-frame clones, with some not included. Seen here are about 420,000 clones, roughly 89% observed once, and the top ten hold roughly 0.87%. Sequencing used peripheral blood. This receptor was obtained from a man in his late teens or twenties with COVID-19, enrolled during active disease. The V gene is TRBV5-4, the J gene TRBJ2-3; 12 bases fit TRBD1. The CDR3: CASSAGTGGLDTQYF. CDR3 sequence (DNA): TGTGCCAGCAGCGCCGGGACAGGGGGCCTAGATACGCAGTATTTT.